The 12 T cell receptor beta chains given below trace back to one sample, sequenced in a study of T cells after posttransplantation cyclophosphamide. A marrow graft followed busulfan-fludarabine conditioning, with cyclophosphamide on days +3 and +4. TCRdb's copy holds only in-frame clones and misses some; the assay was immunoSEQ multiplex PCR. The sample contains approximately 40,000 clones, over 75% of which appear only once. The sample was CD4+ T cells sorted from blood, taken around 2,000 days after a stem cell transplant with posttransplant cyclophosphamide. The source of these receptors is a female patient aged 40-49 years who received an allogeneic stem cell transplant from a related donor, was CMV-positive, and had no GVHD. Some of the T cells may derive from the graft donor.

The rearrangement links TRBV18 to TRBJ1-1, with a possible D match to TRBD1 (5 bases). Per the germline V gene, CDR1 is KGHSH and CDR2 is LQKENI. The CDR3 contains 14 residues. Trimming cost V 0 bases and J 9 bases, with 14 bases left between them. CDR3: CASSPPEGEVKAFF. Written as DNA, the CDR3 is TGTGCCAGCTCACCACCGGAAGGGGAGGTGAAAGCTTTCTTT.

The rearrangement uses TRBV19 and TRBJ1-1; D perhaps matches TRBD1 (5 bases). Trimming left V 4 bases short and J 8 bases short, with 26 bases between. Germline V CDR1 and CDR2: LNHDA, SQIVND (reference sequence). This CDR3 contains 17 residues. CDR3 in amino acids: CASSTTYRGSLMLEAFF. The CDR3 DNA is TGTGCCAGTAGTACAACCTACCGGGGGTCATTGATGCTGGAAGCTTTCTTT. The full variable domain, in which reference TRBV19 and TRBJ1-1 provide the parts outside the CDR3, is DGGITQSPKYLFRKEGQNVTLSCEQNLNHDAMYWYRQDPGQGLRLIYYSQIVNDFQKGDIAEGYSVSREKKESFPLTVTSAQKNPTAFYLCASSTTYRGSLMLEAFFGQGTRLTVV.

The chain uses TRBV5-4 and TRBJ2-7, with 7 nucleotides matching TRBD1. Germline V CDR1 and CDR2: SGHNT, YYREEE (reference sequence). The CDR3 totals 15 residues. V dropped 3 bases and J dropped 0; count of bases not matched to a gene: 6. The DNA for the CDR3 is TGTGCCAGCAGCTCAAGACAGGGCCCCTCCTACGAGCAGTACTTC. It codes for CASSSRQGPSYEQYF.

The chain links TRBV6-6 to TRBJ2-4; 8 bases are shared with TRBD2. CDR3 length equals 16 residues. V dropped 9 bases and J dropped 2; count of bases not matched to a gene: 12. Germline V gene data show CDR1 as MNHNY and CDR2 as SVGAGI (reference sequence). CDR3 residues: CASSGGADISKNIQYF. In nucleotides, the CDR3 is TGTGCCAGTTCGGGGGGGGCCGATATATCCAAAAACATTCAGTACTTC.

Here the CDR3 DNA reads TGTGCCAGCAGCTTAGCAGTGGGCGAGAACACTGAAGCTTTCTTT. It specifies CASSLAVGENTEAFF. The chain carries TRBV11-2 and TRBJ1-1; D is undetermined. Trimming pared 1 base from V and 1 base from J, leaving 10 bases between. Germline loops: CDR1 SGHAT, CDR2 FQNNGV. The CDR3 spans 15 residues.

This chain connects TRBV28 to TRBJ1-4; no reliable D call. The germline V and J ends were trimmed by 11 bases and 0 bases, with 19 bases remaining between them. The CDR3 runs to 16 residues. Germline CDR1 MDHEN, CDR2 SYDVKM. The CDR3 DNA follows: TGTGCCCTCCGAGGGCGATCAGGTCCAACTAATGAAAAACTGTTTTTT. Translating it yields CALRGRSGPTNEKLFF.

The gene calls are TRBV7-8 and TRBJ1-1; no reliable D call. V was cut by 3 bases and J by 2 bases, with 10 bases left in between. The germline CDR1 and CDR2 sequences are SGHVS and FQNEAQ. The CDR3 covers 14 residues. This CDR3 reads CASSLVGVNTEAFF. The CDR3 DNA follows: TGTGCCAGCAGCTTGGTCGGGGTTAACACTGAAGCTTTCTTT.

V is TRBV11-2 and J is TRBJ2-7; D perhaps matches TRBD2 (6 bases). The germline V gene encodes CDR1 SGHAT and CDR2 FQNNGV. This CDR3 is built from 13 residues. V was shortened by 3 bases and J by 3 bases, with 9 bases between the two germline ends. CDR3 amino acids: CASSLAGYYEQYF. CDR3 DNA sequence: TGTGCCAGCAGCTTGGCGGGGTACTACGAGCAGTACTTC.

The V gene is TRBV5-4, the J gene TRBJ1-1; 7 nucleotides line up with TRBD1. V lost 4 bases and J lost 2; bases outside the gene matches: 5. CDR1 is SGHNT and CDR2 is YYREEE in the germline V gene (reference sequence). The CDR3 is 14 amino acids. CDR3 region: CASSLGQPNTEAFF. The CDR3 DNA follows: TGTGCCAGCAGCCTGGGACAGCCTAACACTGAAGCTTTCTTT.

This chain links TRBV10-3 with TRBJ1-5; the D gene is possibly TRBD1 (6 bases). Germline V CDR1 and CDR2: ENHRY, SYGVKD. The CDR3 is 15 amino acids. V was clipped by 2 bases and J by 3 bases, with 11 bases between them. CDR3 in amino acids: CAISETGRNNQPQHF. CDR3 DNA: TGTGCCATCAGTGAGACAGGGAGAAACAATCAGCCCCAGCATTTT.

The CDR3 region has the DNA TGTGCCAGCAGCTTAGTTGTGAGTTCCAATGAGCAGTTCTTC. Protein: CASSLVVSSNEQFF. The chain carries TRBV7-2 and TRBJ2-1; D gene uncertain. Germline CDR1 and CDR2: SGHTA and FQGNSA. Trimming cost V 1 base and J 6 bases, with 10 bases left between them. This CDR3 comprises 14 residues.

The J gene is TRBJ2-1, the V gene TRBV7-3; TRBD2 agrees at 8 bases. V dropped 5 bases and J dropped 7; count of bases not matched to a gene: 10. Germline V lookup: CDR1 SGHTA, CDR2 FQGTGA. CDR3 length: 15 residues. CDR3 in DNA: TGTGCCAGCAGCCTGCGGGGGGCTAGTTTTAATGAGCAGTTCTTC. This codes for CASSLRGASFNEQFF.